The next 14 T cell receptor beta chains were all read from a single sample in a study of metastatic and nonmetastatic thyroid tumors. TCRdb re-analyzed the PCR reads using MiXCR. The sample has roughly 45,000 clones; about 3.3% are singletons. No patient had received any treatment before thyroid surgery. The sequenced sample was blood. These receptors were collected from a female donor with papillary thyroid cancer or a benign thyroid nodule (not recorded which). Some clones in this sample may be carry-over from other donors' samples.

In this sample, this clone turned up a few times. The CDR3 loop reads CASRVYNSPLHF. CDR3 coding DNA: TGTGCCAGCAGAGTCTATAATTCACCCCTCCACTTT. The chain combines TRBV6-1 with TRBJ1-6; no clear D gene. The CDR3 totals 12 residues. CDR1 is MNHNS and CDR2 is SASEGT in the germline V gene. V was shortened by 6 bases and J by 3 bases, with 3 bases between the two germline ends.

J is TRBJ1-2 and V is TRBV30, with TRBD1 identical over 9 bases. CDR1 is GTSNPN, CDR2 SVGIG, per germline (reference sequence). There are 16 residues in the CDR3. Trimming at V came to 4 bases and at J to 4 bases, leaving 13 bases not matched to a gene. The chain's CDR3 is CAWTSVGTGTSYGYTF. In DNA form, the CDR3 reads TGTGCCTGGACCTCGGTGGGGACAGGGACCTCCTATGGCTACACCTTC.

This clone was seen at least ten times. Within the sample, other DNA sequences also encode this same CDR3. V gene TRBV6-1 combines with J gene TRBJ2-5; 7 nucleotides line up with TRBD2. The CDR3 length is 15 residues. The J segment lost 3 bases and the V segment lost 3 bases, leaving 7 bases of the junction unmatched. Germline values: CDR1 MNHNS, CDR2 SASEGT. CDR3 sequence reads: CASSERVGGKETQYF. CDR3 nucleotides: TGTGCCAGCAGTGAGAGGGTGGGAGGGAAAGAGACCCAGTACTTC.

J is TRBJ1-2 and V is TRBV5-1; the D gene is possibly TRBD1 (5 bases). Germline CDR1 and CDR2: SGHRS and YFSETQ. The CDR3 runs 14 residues. V lost 6 bases and J lost 3, with 15 bases in between. The CDR3 coding sequence is TGCGCCAGCAACTCTGGGGGGTCTGACTATGGCTACACCTTC. The encoded protein is CASNSGGSDYGYTF.

This clone appeared many times. The V gene is TRBV6-1, the J gene TRBJ1-5, with D hard to call. Trimming stripped 5 bases from V and 0 bases from J, with 11 bases between. The CDR3 runs to 15 residues. Germline assignment: CDR1 MNHNS and CDR2 SASEGT. The CDR3 DNA is TGTGCCAGCAGTTACGGCCGCGATAGCAATCAGCCCCAGCATTTT. Its protein product is CASSYGRDSNQPQHF.

This clone has at least ten counts. The V gene is TRBV13, the J gene TRBJ2-5, with no clear D. The V gene's germline CDR1 is PRHDT and CDR2 FYEKMQ (reference sequence). V gave up 5 bases and J gave up 3 bases, with 10 bases separating them. CDR3 size: 13 residues. CDR3 nucleotides: TGTGCCAGCAGCCCGAGACCTGAAGAGACCCAGTACTTC. The encoded protein is CASSPRPEETQYF.

This clone has just a few counts. The V and J genes are TRBV27 and TRBJ2-7; 12 bases are shared with TRBD2. Losses at the gene ends were 2 bases for V and 6 bases for J; bases not matched to a gene: 14. The CDR3 is made up of 18 amino acids. From germline, CDR1 is MNHEY and CDR2 SMNVEV (reference sequence). The CDR3 nucleotides read TGTGCCAGCAGTTTACTCCTAGCGGGAGGGCCCGATCTTTCCGAGCAGTACTTC. Its protein product is CASSLLLAGGPDLSEQYF.

Many counts were recorded for this clone. This sequence joins TRBV3-1 and TRBJ2-1; D gene uncertain. The CDR3 has 14 residues. Trimming stripped 5 bases from V and 2 bases from J, with 10 bases between. Looked up from germline, CDR1 is LGHDT and CDR2 is YNNKEL (reference sequence). CDR3 in DNA: TGTGCCAGCAGCAAGGGCGTAGCCTACAATGAGCAGTTCTTC. It yields the protein CASSKGVAYNEQFF.

The chain joins TRBV25-1 to TRBJ2-2, with 14 bases aligning to TRBD2. The CDR3 is 18 amino acids. Trimming took 4 bases from V and 8 from J; bases not matched to a gene: 12. Germline CDR1 reads MGHDK; CDR2 reads SYGVNS. The CDR3 DNA reads TGTGCCAGCAGTGTTCATGGGGGGACTAGCGGGAGACCGGGGGAGCTGTTTTTT. It translates to CASSVHGGTSGRPGELFF. The variable domain in full, with the rest retrieved from reference TRBV25-1 and TRBJ2-2, is EADIYQTPRYLVIGTGKKITLECSQTMGHDKMYWYQQDPGMELHLIHYSYGVNSTEKGDLSSESTVSRIRTEHFPLTLESARPSHTSQYLCASSVHGGTSGRPGELFFGEGSRLTVL.

This chain uses TRBV19 with TRBJ2-1; D is undetermined. V lost 3 bases and J 0 bases, leaving 9 bases between the germline ends. The CDR3 length is 15 residues. Germline lookup yields CDR1 LNHDA and CDR2 SQIVND (reference sequence). CDR3 nucleotide sequence: TGTGCCAGTAGTATTGGGGTTAGCTCCTACAATGAGCAGTTCTTC. It yields the protein CASSIGVSSYNEQFF.

This clone was seen ten or more times. The rearrangement uses TRBV19 and TRBJ2-1, with D possibly being TRBD2 (5 bases). Per germline, CDR1 LNHDA and CDR2 SQIVND (reference sequence). This CDR3 comprises 15 residues. V gave up 3 bases and J gave up 0 bases, with 9 bases separating them. CDR3 sequence reads: CASSMGGSSYNEQFF. CDR3 DNA: TGTGCCAGTAGTATGGGTGGGAGCTCCTACAATGAGCAGTTCTTC.

This clone was recorded at least ten times. V gene TRBV6-1 combines with J gene TRBJ2-1; 9 bases are shared with TRBD1. The length of the CDR3 is 17 residues. Germline trimming cut 6 bases from V and 4 bases from J; bases unmatched to any gene: 13. CDR1 is MNHNS and CDR2 is SASEGT in the germline V gene. The CDR3, as DNA: TGTGCCAGCAGCCCGACGTCAGTTGGGACAGGGTACAATGAGCAGTTCTTC. It is translated as CASSPTSVGTGYNEQFF.

This chain uses TRBV20-1 with TRBJ1-6; D might be TRBD1 (6 bases). Germline CDR1 reads DFQATT; CDR2 reads SNEGSKA (reference sequence). Trimming left V 2 bases short and J 7 bases short, with 12 bases between. This CDR3 region has 14 residues. The CDR3 DNA is TGCAGTGCTAGAATCCGGACAGAGAATTCACCCCTCCACTTT. This codes for CSARIRTENSPLHF.

At least ten counts were recorded for this clone. A much larger clonotype is one base distant, so this may be a read error. This same CDR3 is encoded by further DNA sequences in the sample. This chain joins TRBV11-2 and TRBJ2-3; 8 nucleotides align to TRBD1. The CDR3 runs 14 residues. Germline V gene sequence: CDR1 SGHAT, CDR2 FQNNGV. Here the CDR3 reads CASSQGASTDTQYF. The DNA of the CDR3 is TGTGCCAGCAGCCAGGGGGCTAGCACAGATACGCAGTACTTT.